These 30 T cell receptor beta chains originate from one sample sequenced in a study of human T cells and chemical hapten exposure. Time point in this sample: pre-sensitization, week 0. Treatment meaning: therapeutic diphenylcyclopropenone sensitization with weekly scalp DPC. TCRdb reanalysed the RACE reads using MiXCR and keeps one entry per CDR3 protein. Of roughly 90,000 distinct CDR3 sequences listed, around 10% are singletons. The sequences come from whole blood, collected in connection with sensitization to the hapten diphenylcyclopropenone (DPC). Receptors were obtained from a woman in her 40s with alopecia areata. Some clones in this sample may be carry-over from other donors' samples.

The rearrangement uses TRBV7-2 and TRBJ1-5, with TRBD1 matching 8 bases. CDR1 and CDR2 from the germline V gene are SGHTA and FQGNSA. This CDR3 has 16 amino acids. Trimming took 5 bases from V and 5 from J; bases not matched to a gene: 11. CDR3 in DNA: TGTGCCAGCAGCCCTGGACAGGGATTGAACTATCAGCCCCAGCATTTT. This translates into CASSPGQGLNYQPQHF.

V usage is TRBV27 and J usage is TRBJ1-1; possible D gene TRBD1, 6 bases. Per germline, CDR1 MNHEY and CDR2 SMNVEV (reference sequence). The V end was cut by 6 bases, the J end by 1 base, with 12 bases between. This CDR3 is built from 14 residues. CDR3 amino acids: CASSQQGPNTEAFF. The CDR3 bases are TGTGCCAGCAGCCAGCAGGGGCCGAACACTGAAGCTTTCTTT.

Ten or more counts support this clonotype. The J gene is TRBJ2-3, the V gene TRBV14; either TRBD1 or TRBD2 may supply D (5 bases each). This CDR3 comprises 17 residues. Germline CDR1 SGHDN, CDR2 FVKESK. The V end lost 3 bases, the J end lost 8 bases, and 24 bases lay between the germline ends. Here the CDR3 DNA reads TGTGCCAGCAGCCAGCACCGGGACCCCAGGGCGATAGTTACGCAGTATTTT. Translated, it gives CASSQHRDPRAIVTQYF.

There are a few counts of this clonotype. The rearrangement joins TRBV2 to TRBJ2-2; D remains ambiguous. The CDR3 consists of 15 residues. Germline values: CDR1 SNHLY, CDR2 FYNNEI. The ends were cut back, 3 bases at V and 2 bases at J, with 10 bases in the middle. The CDR3 sequence is CASSESRANTGELFF. In nucleotides, the CDR3 is TGTGCCAGCAGTGAGTCTCGGGCAAACACCGGGGAGCTGTTTTTT.

This clonotype was picked up a small number of times. The genes are TRBV12-3 or TRBV12-4 and TRBJ2-5; D might be TRBD2 (5 bases). There are 14 residues in the CDR3. Trimming removed 1 base at V and 5 bases at J, with 11 bases between. For the CDR3, the DNA is TGTGCCAGCAGTTTAGAGAGGGCAGTGGAGACCCAGTACTTC. This codes for CASSLERAVETQYF.

This rearrangement joins TRBV28 to TRBJ2-1, with 7 bases lining up with TRBD1. This CDR3 comprises 13 residues. Germline values: CDR1 MDHEN, CDR2 SYDVKM. The trim removed 6 bases at V and 6 bases at J, leaving 5 bases unmatched. The CDR3 nucleotides are TGTGCCAGCAGCCAGGGGGAGTCCAATGAGCAGTTCTTC. Amino acids: CASSQGESNEQFF.

This clonotype appeared many times. The chain has TRBV24-1 and TRBJ1-1, with a weak D call TRBD1 (5 bases). Per germline, CDR1 KGHDR and CDR2 SFDVKD. This CDR3 has 17 amino acids. Trimming removed 1 base from V and 6 bases from J, with 20 bases in between. Here the CDR3 reads CATSDLFEGKLDAEAFF. The CDR3 nucleotides are TGTGCCACCAGTGATTTATTTGAGGGGAAATTAGACGCTGAAGCTTTCTTT.

This clonotype came up a few times. The chain recombines TRBV27 with TRBJ2-6, with a tentative D call TRBD1 (6 bases). The V end was cut by 5 bases, the J end by 0 bases, with 11 bases between. The CDR3 is 16 residues long. Per the germline V gene, CDR1 is MNHEY and CDR2 is SMNVEV (reference sequence). The CDR3 bases are TGTGCCAGCAGTGAGGGACAAAACTCTGGGGCCAACGTCCTGACTTTC. Translating it yields CASSEGQNSGANVLTF.

The chain joins TRBV5-1 to TRBJ2-7; D might be TRBD1 (6 bases). CDR1 and CDR2 (germline): SGHRS, YFSETQ. There are 14 residues in the CDR3. The germline V and J ends were trimmed by 4 bases and 0 bases, with 11 bases remaining between them. The CDR3 nucleotides are TGCGCCAGCAGCCCCACGGACAGCTCCTACGAGCAGTACTTC. Amino acid sequence: CASSPTDSSYEQYF.

This clonotype was observed many times. The chain carries TRBV12-3 or TRBV12-4 and TRBJ1-5; D gene unclear. The CDR3 is 15 amino acids. V gave up 6 bases and J gave up 7 bases, with 19 bases separating them. Here the CDR3 reads CASSNPANTGQPQHF. The CDR3, as DNA: TGTGCCAGCAGCAACCCTGCAAACACGGGGCAGCCCCAGCATTTT.

This clonotype was counted ten times or more. This sequence joins TRBV2 and TRBJ2-3, with TRBD2 matching 7 bases. Per germline, CDR1 SNHLY and CDR2 FYNNEI. V lost 0 bases, J lost 5 bases, and 11 bases stayed unmatched. The CDR3 is made up of 17 amino acids. The CDR3 DNA follows: TGTGCCAGCAGTGAAGCTCGGACTAGAATTGGGGAAGATACGCAGTATTTT. Its translation: CASSEARTRIGEDTQYF.

This clonotype has just a few counts. The rearrangement joins TRBV4-2 to TRBJ2-1; 10 bases agree with TRBD1. The CDR3 has 16 residues. Germline V CDR1 and CDR2: LGHNA, YNFKEQ. J gave up 3 bases and V 4 bases, and 6 bases lay outside the gene matches. The chain's CDR3 is CASSRGTGDSYNEQFF. CDR3 in DNA: TGTGCCAGCAGCCGCGGGACAGGGGATAGCTACAATGAGCAGTTCTTC.

Written as DNA, the CDR3 is TGCAGCGTTGATCTCCCAGGAGGTGGCTACACCTTC. Amino acid sequence: CSVDLPGGGYTF. The chain is built from TRBV29-1 and TRBJ1-2; D is undetermined. The germline CDR1 and CDR2 sequences are SQVTM and ANQGSEA. The CDR3 sequence is 12 residues long. V gave up 3 bases and J gave up 7 bases, with 12 bases separating them.

The rearrangement uses TRBV5-5 and TRBJ2-7; TRBD1 aligns across 8 bases. CDR3 length: 16 amino acids. Trimming cost V 4 bases and J 0 bases; bases outside gene matches: 9. Germline-derived CDR1 and CDR2 are SGHKS and YYEKEE (reference sequence). The CDR3 sequence: CASSPPGGFSSYEQYF. In DNA, the CDR3 is TGTGCCAGCAGCCCCCCAGGGGGCTTCAGCTCCTACGAGCAGTACTTC.

DNA of the CDR3: TGTGCCAGCAGCTTAATCGGATCCCATCCCAAAAACATTCAGTACTTC. Its protein product is CASSLIGSHPKNIQYF. The chain couples TRBV7-2 to TRBJ2-4; no reliable D call. V was trimmed by 2 bases and J by 2 bases, leaving 13 bases between them. Germline assignment: CDR1 SGHTA and CDR2 FQGNSA. CDR3 length: 16 amino acids.

This clonotype was observed at least ten times. V usage is TRBV6-2 or TRBV6-3 and J usage is TRBJ1-2; D not resolved. Trimming took 2 bases from V and 3 from J, leaving 13 bases between them. CDR3 length equals 15 residues. The germline V gene encodes CDR1 MNHEY and CDR2 SVGEGT. The CDR3 DNA follows: TGTGCCAGCAGTTACGATGGGGTTGGCGACTATGGCTACACCTTC. Its protein product is CASSYDGVGDYGYTF.

At least ten counts were recorded for this clonotype. The rearrangement links TRBV7-2 to TRBJ2-6; 9 positions agree with TRBD1. V was pared by 5 bases and J by 2 bases, with 10 bases of the junction left unmatched. The length of the CDR3 is 18 residues. Germline V gene lookup returns CDR1 SGHTA and CDR2 FQGNSA. CDR3 region: CASSISPGTGTGANVLTF. In DNA form, the CDR3 reads TGTGCCAGCAGCATAAGTCCCGGGACAGGGACTGGGGCCAACGTCCTGACTTTC.

V gene TRBV5-1 combines with J gene TRBJ2-7; 7 bases align to TRBD2. Per germline, CDR1 SGHRS and CDR2 YFSETQ. V shed 0 bases, J shed 6 bases, and the junction held 12 bases outside the gene matches. The CDR3 length is 16 residues. The CDR3 DNA follows: TGCGCCAGCAGCTTGGGACCGGGCGGGGGAGGCTCCGAGCAGTACTTC. Protein product: CASSLGPGGGGSEQYF.

This clonotype has a count of ten or more. This chain connects TRBV20-1 to TRBJ2-5; 12 bases match TRBD2. J was trimmed by 3 bases and V by 5 bases; bases with no gene match: 7. The CDR3 sequence is 15 residues long. Germline V gene lookup returns CDR1 DFQATT and CDR2 SNEGSKA (reference sequence). CDR3 bases: TGCAGTGCTGAAACTAGCGGGGGGTTCGAAGAGACCCAGTACTTC. This sequence encodes CSAETSGGFEETQYF.

The CDR3 DNA follows: TGTGCCAGTAGCTCCGGGACAGGGTCCTCTAGCTATGGCTACACCTTC. This translates into CASSSGTGSSSYGYTF. The chain joins TRBV19 to TRBJ1-2; 9 positions match TRBD1. V trimming: 6 bases; J trimming: 4 bases; junction bases outside the gene matches: 12. The CDR3 is 16 residues long. The V gene's germline CDR1 is LNHDA and CDR2 SQIVND (reference sequence). The full variable domain, in which reference TRBV19 and TRBJ1-2 provide the parts outside the CDR3, is DGGITQSPKYLFRKEGQNVTLSCEQNLNHDAMYWYRQDPGQGLRLIYYSQIVNDFQKGDIAEGYSVSREKKESFPLTVTSAQKNPTAFYLCASSSGTGSSSYGYTFGSGTRLTVV.

A few counts support this clonotype. The rearrangement uses TRBV6-1 and TRBJ1-2, with D unclear. CDR1 and CDR2 from the germline V gene are MNHNS and SASEGT. The CDR3 runs 14 residues. Trimming shortened V by 6 bases and J by 2 bases, and 13 bases separated the two germline ends. CDR3 nucleotide sequence: TGTGCCAGCAGCCCGACGAGGGCCAACTATGGCTACACCTTC. This sequence encodes CASSPTRANYGYTF.

This clonotype was observed at least ten times. The rearrangement links TRBV11-2 to TRBJ2-5; D is unresolved. Germline loops: CDR1 SGHAT, CDR2 FQNNGV. The CDR3 is made up of 16 amino acids. Trimming shortened V by 2 bases and J by 2 bases, and 15 bases separated the two germline ends. The CDR3 here is CASSLSPRLGQETQYF. The CDR3 DNA follows: TGTGCCAGCAGCTTATCCCCCAGGCTGGGTCAAGAGACCCAGTACTTC. The entire variable domain, with the rest obtained from reference TRBV11-2 and TRBJ2-5, is as follows: EAGVAQSPRYKIIEKRQSVAFWCNPISGHATLYWYQQILGQGPKLLIQFQNNGVVDDSQLPKDRFSAERLKGVDSTLKIQPAKLEDSAVYLCASSLSPRLGQETQYFGPGTRLLVL.

This clonotype was counted between two and nine times. J is TRBJ2-4 and V is TRBV12-3 or TRBV12-4; D is unresolved. The CDR3 runs to 14 residues. Between the trimmed V and J ends, which lost 7 bases and 4 bases, there was a span of 14 bases. This CDR3 is CASTTGRQKNIQYF. Here the CDR3 DNA reads TGTGCCAGCACCACCGGGCGCCAGAAAAACATTCAGTACTTC.

This clonotype was picked up a small number of times. The chain carries TRBV20-1 and TRBJ2-7; no clear D. Germline CDR1 DFQATT, CDR2 SNEGSKA (reference sequence). The CDR3 is 13 residues long. The germline V and J ends were trimmed by 0 bases and 2 bases, with 8 bases remaining between them. The CDR3 is CSARDSVAYEQYF. Here the CDR3 DNA reads TGCAGTGCTAGAGATTCAGTGGCCTACGAGCAGTACTTC.

The rearrangement joins TRBV4-3 to TRBJ1-2; 11 bases align to TRBD1. The CDR3 is 16 residues long. The germline CDR1 and CDR2 sequences are LGHNA and YSLEER. V trimming: 1 base; J trimming: 4 bases; junction bases outside the gene matches: 5. The CDR3 region is CASSQVGTGGPYGYTF. The CDR3 nucleotides read TGCGCCAGCAGCCAAGTGGGGACAGGGGGTCCCTATGGCTACACCTTC.

V usage is TRBV7-2 and J usage is TRBJ1-2; D possibly corresponds to TRBD1 (5 bases). Trimming shortened V by 4 bases and J by 12 bases, and 15 bases separated the two germline ends. The CDR3 sequence is 12 residues long. Germline V lookup: CDR1 SGHTA, CDR2 FQGNSA. The CDR3 spells CASSWDYKVDTF. CDR3 DNA sequence: TGTGCCAGCAGCTGGGACTATAAGGTTGACACCTTC.

The J gene is TRBJ2-2, the V gene TRBV19; 8 positions agree with TRBD2. With 6 bases clipped from V and 6 bases from J, the junction kept 6 bases outside the gene matches. This CDR3 spans 14 amino acids. Per germline, CDR1 LNHDA and CDR2 SQIVND (reference sequence). The CDR3 spells CASRVGLAAGELFF. The CDR3 DNA reads as TGTGCCAGTAGAGTAGGACTAGCAGCCGGGGAGCTGTTTTTT. The full variable domain, with the rest looked up from reference TRBV19 and TRBJ2-2, is DGGITQSPKYLFRKEGQNVTLSCEQNLNHDAMYWYRQDPGQGLRLIYYSQIVNDFQKGDIAEGYSVSREKKESFPLTVTSAQKNPTAFYLCASRVGLAAGELFFGEGSRLTVL.

This clonotype has only a few counts. This chain links TRBV12-3 or TRBV12-4 with TRBJ2-1; 11 bases map to TRBD2. After removal of 5 bases from V and 9 bases from J, the junction contained 12 bases not matched to a gene. The CDR3 has 16 residues. In nucleotides, the CDR3 is TGTGCCAGCAGTCCTATAGCGGGGGGGCGTTTCTTTGAGCAGTTCTTC. Protein: CASSPIAGGRFFEQFF.

Many counts were recorded for this clonotype. The chain combines TRBV12-3 or TRBV12-4 with TRBJ2-3; 8 bases map to TRBD2. After removal of 4 bases from V and 6 bases from J, the junction contained 9 bases not matched to a gene. The CDR3 contains 15 residues. CDR3 sequence reads: CASSSPTGTRDTQYF. CDR3 nucleotides: TGTGCCAGCAGTTCCCCTACCGGGACTAGGGATACGCAGTATTTT.

The table lists this clonotype with a few counts. The chain links TRBV20-1 to TRBJ2-7; 7 nucleotides match TRBD1. The CDR3 is made up of 13 amino acids. Germline assignment: CDR1 DFQATT and CDR2 SNEGSKA (reference sequence). V gave up 4 bases and J gave up 4 bases; unmatched junction bases: 7. The CDR3 spells CSAKGQTTYEQYF. The CDR3 DNA is TGCAGTGCTAAGGGACAGACGACTTACGAGCAGTACTTC.